The rows below give T cell receptor beta chains drawn from one sample of a study of blood T cell repertoires in COVID-19. Measured with immunoSEQ multiplex PCR; TCRdb has only the in-frame clones, and not every one. This sample has more than 250,000 clones; around 88% occur once, and the top ten carry approximately 1.2%. What was sequenced was peripheral blood. Receptor source: a woman aged 50 to 60 with acute or convalescent COVID-19. Each CDR3 is given with its conserved first and last residue.

TRBV19 | CASSIDRGSTEAFF
TRBV5-5 | CASSLLYRGPGELFF
TRBV6-6 | CASSSVQGSEQFF
TRBV6-6 | CASIRSSDRGAEAFF
TRBV5-6 | CASSLITGIETQYF
TRBV6-5 | CASSFPPPGETQYF
TRBV19 | CASSMDRNEKLFF
TRBV5-8 | CASSLALGDRGEKLFF
TRBV4-1 | CASSHSGQPNSYEQYF
TRBV19 | CASSIHRDSTGELFF
TRBV30 | CAWSSQGAKQYF
TRBV27 | CASRASGTDYGYTF
TRBV5-1 | CASSNYPRNTEAFF
TRBV30 | CAWRGLAGPGELFF
TRBV19 | CASSIGGSVNYGYTF
TRBV5-1 | CASSLGQGLNTEAFF
TRBV10-3 | CAVRRASGEQYF
TRBV5-1 | CASSPGTGGETQYF
TRBV2 | CASSDPGIQETQYF
TRBV19 | CASTADRGSSPLHF
TRBV14 | CASSQLGGADGYTF
TRBV5-1 | CASSVGQTAAEAFF
TRBV7-2 | CASRPKTGATNEKLFF
TRBV10-1 | CASTTAMANEKLFF